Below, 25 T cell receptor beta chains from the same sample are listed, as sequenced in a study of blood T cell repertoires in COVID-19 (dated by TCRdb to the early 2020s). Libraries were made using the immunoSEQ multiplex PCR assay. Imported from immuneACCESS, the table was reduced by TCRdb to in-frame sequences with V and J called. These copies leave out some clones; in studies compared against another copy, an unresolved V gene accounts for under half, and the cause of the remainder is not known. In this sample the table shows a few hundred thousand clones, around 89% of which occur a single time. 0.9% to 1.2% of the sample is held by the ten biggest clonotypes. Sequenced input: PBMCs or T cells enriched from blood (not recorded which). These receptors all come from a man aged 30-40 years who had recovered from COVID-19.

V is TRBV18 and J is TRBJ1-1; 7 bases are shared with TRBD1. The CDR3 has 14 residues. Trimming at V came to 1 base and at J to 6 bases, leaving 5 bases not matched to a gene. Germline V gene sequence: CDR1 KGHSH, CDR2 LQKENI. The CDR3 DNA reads TGTGCCAGCTCACCACTAGGGGGCCTCGCTGAAGCTTTCTTT. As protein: CASSPLGGLAEAFF.

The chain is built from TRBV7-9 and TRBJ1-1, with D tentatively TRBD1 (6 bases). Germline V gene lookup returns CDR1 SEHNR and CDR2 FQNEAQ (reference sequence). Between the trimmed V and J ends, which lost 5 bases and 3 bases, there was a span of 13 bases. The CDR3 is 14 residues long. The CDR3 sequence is CASSARTGYTEAFF. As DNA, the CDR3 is TGTGCCAGCAGCGCCCGTACAGGGTACACTGAAGCTTTCTTT.

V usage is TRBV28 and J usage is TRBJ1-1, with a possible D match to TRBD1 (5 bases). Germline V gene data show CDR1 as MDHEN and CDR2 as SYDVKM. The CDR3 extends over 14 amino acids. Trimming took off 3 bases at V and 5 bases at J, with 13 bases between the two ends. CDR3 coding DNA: TGTGCCAGCAGTTTGGGCAGGGCGGGAACTGAAGCTTTCTTT. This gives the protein CASSLGRAGTEAFF.

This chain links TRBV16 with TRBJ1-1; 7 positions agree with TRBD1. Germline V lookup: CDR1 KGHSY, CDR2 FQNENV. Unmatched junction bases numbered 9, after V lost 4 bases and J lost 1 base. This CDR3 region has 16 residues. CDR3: CASSPPPGQRNTEAFF. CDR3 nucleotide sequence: TGTGCCAGCAGCCCCCCTCCGGGACAGAGGAACACTGAAGCTTTCTTT.

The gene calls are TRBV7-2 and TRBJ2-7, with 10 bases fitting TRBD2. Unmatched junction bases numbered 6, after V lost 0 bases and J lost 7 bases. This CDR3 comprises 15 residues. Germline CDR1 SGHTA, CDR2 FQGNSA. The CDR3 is CASSLAGLAGDEQYF. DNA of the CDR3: TGTGCCAGCAGCTTAGCTGGTCTAGCGGGAGATGAGCAGTACTTC.

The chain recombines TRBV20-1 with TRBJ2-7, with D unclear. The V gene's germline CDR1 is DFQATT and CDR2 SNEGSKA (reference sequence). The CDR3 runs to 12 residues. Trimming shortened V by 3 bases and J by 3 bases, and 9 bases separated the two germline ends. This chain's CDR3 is CSASYRSYEQYF. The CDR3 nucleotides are TGCAGTGCTAGTTACAGAAGCTACGAGCAGTACTTC.

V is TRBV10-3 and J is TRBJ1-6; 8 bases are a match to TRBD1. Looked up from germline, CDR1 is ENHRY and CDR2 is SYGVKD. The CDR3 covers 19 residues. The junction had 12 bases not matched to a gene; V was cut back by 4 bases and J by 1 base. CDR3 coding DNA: TGTGCCATCAGTGCCGACAGGGGTAATCTGAGGTCCTATAATTCACCCCTCCACTTT. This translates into CAISADRGNLRSYNSPLHF.

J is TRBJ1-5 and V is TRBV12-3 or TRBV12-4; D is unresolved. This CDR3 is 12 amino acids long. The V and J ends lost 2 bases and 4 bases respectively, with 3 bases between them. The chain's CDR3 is CASSLPNQPQHF. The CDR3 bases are TGTGCCAGCAGTTTACCTAATCAGCCCCAGCATTTT.

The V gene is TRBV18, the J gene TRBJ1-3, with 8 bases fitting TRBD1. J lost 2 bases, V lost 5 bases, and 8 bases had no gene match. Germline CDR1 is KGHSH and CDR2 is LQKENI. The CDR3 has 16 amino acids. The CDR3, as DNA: TGTGCCAGCTCAAACACGCAGACAGGGGCTGGAAACACCATATATTTT. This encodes CASSNTQTGAGNTIYF. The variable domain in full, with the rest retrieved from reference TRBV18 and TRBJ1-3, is NAGVMQNPRHLVRRRGQEARLRCSPMKGHSHVYWYRQLPEEGLKFMVYLQKENIIDESGMPKERFSAEFPKEGPSILRIQQVVRGDSAAYFCASSNTQTGAGNTIYFGEGSWLTVV.

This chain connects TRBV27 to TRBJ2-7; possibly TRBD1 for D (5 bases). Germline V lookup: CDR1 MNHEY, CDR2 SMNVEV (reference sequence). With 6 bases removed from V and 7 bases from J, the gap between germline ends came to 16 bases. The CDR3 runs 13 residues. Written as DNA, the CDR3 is TGTGCCAGCAGGCAGGGATTGGATCGGGAGCAGTACTTC. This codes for CASRQGLDREQYF.

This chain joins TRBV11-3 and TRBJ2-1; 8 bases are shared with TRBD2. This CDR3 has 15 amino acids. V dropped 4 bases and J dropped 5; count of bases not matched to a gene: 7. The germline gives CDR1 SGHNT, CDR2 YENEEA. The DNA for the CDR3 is TGTGCCAGCAGCTCTCGGTCAGCGGGAGACAATGAGCAGTTCTTC. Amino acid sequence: CASSSRSAGDNEQFF.

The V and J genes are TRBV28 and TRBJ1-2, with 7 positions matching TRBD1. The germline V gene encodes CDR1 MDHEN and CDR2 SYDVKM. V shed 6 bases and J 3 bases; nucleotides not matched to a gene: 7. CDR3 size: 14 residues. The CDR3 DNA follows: TGTGCCAGCAGCTCGACAGGGAAAGACTATGGCTACACCTTC. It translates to CASSSTGKDYGYTF.

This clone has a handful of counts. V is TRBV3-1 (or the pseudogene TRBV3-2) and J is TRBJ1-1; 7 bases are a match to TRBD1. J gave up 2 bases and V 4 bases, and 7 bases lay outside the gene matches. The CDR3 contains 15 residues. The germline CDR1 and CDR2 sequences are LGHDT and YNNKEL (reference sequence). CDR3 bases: TGTGCCAGCAGCCCGTCTGACAGGGCCAACACTGAAGCTTTCTTT. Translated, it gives CASSPSDRANTEAFF.

The CDR3 reads CASIGVNTEAFF. The CDR3 DNA sequence: TGCGCCTCCATAGGGGTGAACACTGAAGCTTTCTTT. The J gene is TRBJ1-1, the V gene TRBV23-1; perhaps TRBD1 as D (5 bases). TRBV23-1 is sorted into the ORF group, with uncertain function. The CDR3 length is 12 residues. Trimming pared 11 bases from V and 0 bases from J, leaving 10 bases between.

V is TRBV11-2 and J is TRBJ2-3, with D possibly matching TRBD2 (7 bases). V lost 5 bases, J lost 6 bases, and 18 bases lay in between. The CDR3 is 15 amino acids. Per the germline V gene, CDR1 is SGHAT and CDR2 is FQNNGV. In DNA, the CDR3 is TGTGCCAGCAGCAGTTTATCGGGGGGCGCGGATACGCAGTATTTT. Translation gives CASSSLSGGADTQYF.

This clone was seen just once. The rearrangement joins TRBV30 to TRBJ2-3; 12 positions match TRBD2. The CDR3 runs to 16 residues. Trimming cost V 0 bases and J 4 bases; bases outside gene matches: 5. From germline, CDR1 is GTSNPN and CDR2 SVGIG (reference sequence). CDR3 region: CAWSVVLAGGPDTQYF. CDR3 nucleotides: TGTGCCTGGAGTGTAGTACTAGCGGGAGGCCCAGATACGCAGTATTTT.

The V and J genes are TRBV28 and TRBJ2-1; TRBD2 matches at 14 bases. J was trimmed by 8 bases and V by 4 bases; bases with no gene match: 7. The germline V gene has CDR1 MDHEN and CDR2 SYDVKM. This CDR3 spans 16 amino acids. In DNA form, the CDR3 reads TGTGCCAGCAGTTCCCAGACTAGCGGGAGGGCATATGAGCAGTTCTTC. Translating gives CASSSQTSGRAYEQFF.

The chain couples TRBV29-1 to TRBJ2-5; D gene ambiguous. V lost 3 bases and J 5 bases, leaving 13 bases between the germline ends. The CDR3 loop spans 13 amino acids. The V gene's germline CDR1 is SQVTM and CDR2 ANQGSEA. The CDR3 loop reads CSVDQAPPETQYF. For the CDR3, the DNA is TGCAGCGTTGATCAAGCGCCTCCGGAGACCCAGTACTTC.

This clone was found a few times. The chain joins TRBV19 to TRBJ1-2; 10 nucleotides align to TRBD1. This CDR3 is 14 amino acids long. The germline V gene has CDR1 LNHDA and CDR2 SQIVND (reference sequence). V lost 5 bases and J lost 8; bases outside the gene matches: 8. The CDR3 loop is CASSPGTGARGYTF. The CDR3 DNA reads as TGTGCCAGTAGTCCAGGGACAGGGGCTCGAGGCTACACCTTC.

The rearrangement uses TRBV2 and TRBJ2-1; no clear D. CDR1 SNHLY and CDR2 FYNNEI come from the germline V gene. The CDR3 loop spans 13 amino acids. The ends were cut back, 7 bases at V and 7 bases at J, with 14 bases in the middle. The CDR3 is CASMSDRGNEQFF. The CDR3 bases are TGTGCCAGCATGAGCGATCGTGGTAATGAGCAGTTCTTC.

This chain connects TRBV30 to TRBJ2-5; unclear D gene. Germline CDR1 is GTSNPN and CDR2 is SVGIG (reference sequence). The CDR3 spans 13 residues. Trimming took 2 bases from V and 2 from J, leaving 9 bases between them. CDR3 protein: CAWSRSNQETQYF. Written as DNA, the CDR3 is TGTGCCTGGAGTCGCAGTAATCAAGAGACCCAGTACTTC.

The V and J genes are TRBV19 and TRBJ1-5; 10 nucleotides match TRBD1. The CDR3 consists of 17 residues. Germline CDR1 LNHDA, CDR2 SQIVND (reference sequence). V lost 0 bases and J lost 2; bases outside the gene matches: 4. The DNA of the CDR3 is TGTGCCAGTAGTATAGACCCCGGGACAGGGGGCAATCAGCCCCAGCATTTT. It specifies CASSIDPGTGGNQPQHF.

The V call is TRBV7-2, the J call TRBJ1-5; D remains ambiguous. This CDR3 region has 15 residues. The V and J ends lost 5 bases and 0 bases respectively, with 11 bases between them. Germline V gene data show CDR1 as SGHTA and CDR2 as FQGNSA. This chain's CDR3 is CASSISQDSNQPQHF. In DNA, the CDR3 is TGTGCCAGCAGCATTTCCCAGGATAGCAATCAGCCCCAGCATTTT.

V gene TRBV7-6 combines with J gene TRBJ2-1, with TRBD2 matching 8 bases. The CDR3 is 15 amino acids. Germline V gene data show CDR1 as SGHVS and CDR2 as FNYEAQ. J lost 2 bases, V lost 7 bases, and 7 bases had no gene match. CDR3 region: CASTLGGGTYNEQFF. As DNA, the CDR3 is TGTGCCAGCACCCTCGGGGGGGGGACCTACAATGAGCAGTTCTTC. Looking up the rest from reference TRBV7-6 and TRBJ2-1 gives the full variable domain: GAGVSQSPRYKVTKRGQDVALRCDPISGHVSLYWYRQALGQGPEFLTYFNYEAQQDKSGLPNDRFSAERPEGSISTLTIQRTEQRDSAMYRCASTLGGGTYNEQFFGPGTRLTVL.

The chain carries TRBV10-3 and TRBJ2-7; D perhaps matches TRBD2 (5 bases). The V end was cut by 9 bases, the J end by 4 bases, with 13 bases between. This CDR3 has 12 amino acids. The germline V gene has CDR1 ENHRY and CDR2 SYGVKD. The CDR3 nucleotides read TGTGCCATATCTAGCTTCCCGTACGAGCAGTACTTC. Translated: CAISSFPYEQYF.